This entry concerns a single T cell receptor (beta chain). Its specificity is unknown. The data are from a study of T cell responses to AZD1222 COVID-19 vaccine. Study results and caveats: Spike-specific TCR repertoires showed rising breadth and depth after two AZD1222 doses.

Sequenced by immunoSEQ multiplex PCR; TCRdb stores in-frame clones only, minus some. This table holds more than 95,000 clones, more than 65% found once. The germline gives CDR1 SGHRS, CDR2 YFSETQ. V shed 4 bases and J 1 base; nucleotides not matched to a gene: 12. The CDR3 is made up of 17 amino acids. This specimen was peripheral blood, taken 28 days after the second AZD1222 dose. The origin of this receptor is an adult who received the AZD1222 COVID-19 vaccine. The chain recombines TRBV5-1 with TRBJ2-7; 9 nucleotides agree with TRBD1. CDR3 amino acids: CASSPWPRDRVSYEQYF. CDR3 bases: TGCGCCAGCAGCCCTTGGCCGCGGGACAGGGTGTCCTACGAGCAGTACTTC.